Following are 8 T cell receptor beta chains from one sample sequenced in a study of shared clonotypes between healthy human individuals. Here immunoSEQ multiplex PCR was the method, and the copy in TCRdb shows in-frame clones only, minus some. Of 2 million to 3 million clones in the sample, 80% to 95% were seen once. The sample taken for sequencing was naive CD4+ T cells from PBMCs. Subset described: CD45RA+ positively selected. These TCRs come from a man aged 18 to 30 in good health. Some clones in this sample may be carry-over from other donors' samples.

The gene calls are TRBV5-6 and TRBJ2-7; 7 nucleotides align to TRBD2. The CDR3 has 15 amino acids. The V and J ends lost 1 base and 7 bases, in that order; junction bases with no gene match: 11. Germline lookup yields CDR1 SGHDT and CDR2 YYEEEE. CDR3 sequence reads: CASSLFLADGGEQYF. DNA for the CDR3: TGTGCCAGCAGCTTGTTTCTAGCGGACGGGGGGGAGCAGTACTTC.

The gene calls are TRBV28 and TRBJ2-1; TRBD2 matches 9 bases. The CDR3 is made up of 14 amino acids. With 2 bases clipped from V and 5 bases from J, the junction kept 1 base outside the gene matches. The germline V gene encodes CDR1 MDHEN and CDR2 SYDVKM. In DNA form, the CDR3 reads TGTGCCAGCAGTTTAGGGACTAGCAACAATGAGCAGTTCTTC. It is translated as CASSLGTSNNEQFF.

CDR3 coding DNA: TGTGCCAGCAGTGAATCCTGGGGAATTGTGGAAAAACTGTTTTTT. Translating it yields CASSESWGIVEKLFF. The chain has TRBV25-1 and TRBJ1-4; D not certain. The V end lost 1 base, the J end lost 8 bases, and 14 bases lay between the germline ends. Per germline, CDR1 MGHDK and CDR2 SYGVNS. CDR3 length: 15 amino acids.

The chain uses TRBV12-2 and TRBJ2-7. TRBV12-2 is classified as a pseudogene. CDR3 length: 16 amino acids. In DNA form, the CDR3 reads TGTGCAAGTCGCATAGGGGGGGCAGACCCCTCCTACGAGCAGTACTTC. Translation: CASRIGGADPSYEQYF.

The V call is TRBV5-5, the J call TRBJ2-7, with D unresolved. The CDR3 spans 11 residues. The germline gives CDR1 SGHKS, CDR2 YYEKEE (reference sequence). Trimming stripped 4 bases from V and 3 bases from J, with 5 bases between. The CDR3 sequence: CASSTYYEQYF. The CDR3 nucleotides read TGTGCCAGCAGCACTTACTACGAGCAGTACTTC. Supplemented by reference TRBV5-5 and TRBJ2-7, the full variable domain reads DAGVTQSPTHLIKTRGQQVTLRCSPISGHKSVSWYQQVLGQGPQFIFQYYEKEERGRGNFPDRFSARQFPNYSSELNVNALLLGDSALYLCASSTYYEQYFGPGTRLTVT.

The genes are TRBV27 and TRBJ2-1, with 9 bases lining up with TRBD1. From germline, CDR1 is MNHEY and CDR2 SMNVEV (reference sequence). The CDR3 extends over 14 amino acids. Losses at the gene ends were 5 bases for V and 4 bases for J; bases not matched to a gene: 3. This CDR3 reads CASSRQGGYNEQFF. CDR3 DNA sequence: TGTGCCAGCAGTAGACAGGGGGGGTACAATGAGCAGTTCTTC.

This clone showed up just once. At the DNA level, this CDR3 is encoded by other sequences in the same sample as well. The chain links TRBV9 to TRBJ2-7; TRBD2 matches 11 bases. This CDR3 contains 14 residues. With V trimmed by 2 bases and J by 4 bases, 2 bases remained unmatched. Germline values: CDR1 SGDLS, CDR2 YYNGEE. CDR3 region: CASSVGTSGYEQYF. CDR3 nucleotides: TGTGCCAGCAGCGTTGGGACTAGCGGTTACGAGCAGTACTTC.

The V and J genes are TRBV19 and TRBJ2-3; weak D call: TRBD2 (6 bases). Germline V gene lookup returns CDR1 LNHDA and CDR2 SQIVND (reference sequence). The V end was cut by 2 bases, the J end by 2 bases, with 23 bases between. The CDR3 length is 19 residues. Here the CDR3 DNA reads TGTGCCAGTAGTATACTGGGTGGAGGTAGCGGAGGACTCACAGATACGCAGTATTTT. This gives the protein CASSILGGGSGGLTDTQYF.